This T cell receptor (beta chain) was recorded in a study of OX40 agonist ivuxolimab in advanced cancers. The germline V gene has CDR1 LNHDA and CDR2 SQIVND (reference sequence). The CDR3 contains 19 residues. V was clipped by 0 bases and J by 4 bases, with 24 bases between them. TCRdb's table, derived via immunoSEQ multiplex PCR, lists solely in-frame clones and lacks some. The profile shows about 30,000 clones, about nine tenths of them singletons. This sample comprised CD4+ or CD8+ T cells sorted from blood, obtained in a trial of the OX40 agonist ivuxolimab. This clonotype was sampled from an adult with an advanced solid tumor such as melanoma, head and neck, liver or kidney cancer. The chain combines TRBV19 with TRBJ1-2, with D maybe TRBD1 (6 bases). This CDR3 is CASSIDLYGGGQGAYGYTF. The CDR3, as DNA: TGTGCCAGTAGTATAGATCTATACGGGGGCGGTCAAGGGGCCTATGGCTACACCTTC.